This T cell receptor (beta chain) came from a study of control samples from healthy donors and cancer patients (dated by TCRdb to between 2020 and 2021). Library preparation employed the immunoSEQ multiplex PCR assay. TCRdb's version of the immuneACCESS table is confined to in-frame rearrangements and falls short of the full clone set. An unresolved V gene accounts for under half of the shortfall where checked; the remainder is of unknown origin. The table for this sample lists about 160,000 clones; 70% to 90% of them were counted only once. The ten largest clones represent 12% of the sample. V and J are trimmed by 1 base and 7 bases, and the gene matches miss 3 bases of the junction. CDR1 and CDR2, looked up from the germline V gene, are SGHVS and FNYEAQ. Its CDR3 holds 15 amino acids, cysteine through phenylalanine. The entry retains the CDR3 DNA only, 45 bases that are in frame from base 1. On this clone itself: Its antigen target is currently unknown. Base qualities are missing; no much larger clone stands one base away.

The rearranged segments are TRBV7-6 and TRBJ2-1; the junction holds 11 bases that match TRBD2. The specimen was blood. The origin of this receptor is a man aged 30 to 45 in good health. The CDR3 corresponds to CASSLGLAGQNEQFF. The DNA reads as follows: TGTGCCAGCAGCTTAGGACTAGCGGGGCAGAATGAGCAGTTCTTC. The full variable domain, completed from the reference TRBV7-6 and TRBJ2-1 proteins outside the CDR3, reads GAGVSQSPRYKVTKRGQDVALRCDPISGHVSLYWYRQALGQGPEFLTYFNYEAQQDKSGLPNDRFSAERPEGSISTLTIQRTEQRDSAMYRCASSLGLAGQNEQFFGPGTRLTVL.